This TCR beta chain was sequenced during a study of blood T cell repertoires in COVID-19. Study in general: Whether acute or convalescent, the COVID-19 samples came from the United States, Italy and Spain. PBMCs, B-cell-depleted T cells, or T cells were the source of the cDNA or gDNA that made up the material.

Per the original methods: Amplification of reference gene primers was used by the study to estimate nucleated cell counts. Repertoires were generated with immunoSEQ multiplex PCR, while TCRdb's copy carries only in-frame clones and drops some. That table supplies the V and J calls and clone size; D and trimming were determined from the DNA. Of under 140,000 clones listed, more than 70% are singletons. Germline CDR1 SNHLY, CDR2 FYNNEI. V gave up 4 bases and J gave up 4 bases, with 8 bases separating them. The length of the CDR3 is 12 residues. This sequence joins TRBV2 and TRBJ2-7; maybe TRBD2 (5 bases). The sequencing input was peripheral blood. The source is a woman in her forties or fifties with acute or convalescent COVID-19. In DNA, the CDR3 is TGTGCCAGCAGTGTAGGGAGATACGAGCAGTACTTC. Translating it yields CASSVGRYEQYF. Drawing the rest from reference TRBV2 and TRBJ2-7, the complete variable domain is EPEVTQTPSHQVTQMGQEVILRCVPISNHLYFYWYRQILGQKVEFLVSFYNNEISEKSEIFDDQFSVERPDGSNFTLKIRSTKLEDSAMYFCASSVGRYEQYFGPGTRLTVT.